The sequence of this T cell receptor beta chain was determined in a study of T-cell reconstitution after alpha-beta-depleted transplantation in children. Unique molecular identifiers were incorporated when the TCRbeta library was constructed. TCRdb analysed the PCR reads with MiXCR anew, one entry per CDR3 protein. The profile covers 230,000 or so distinct CDR3 sequences, with 12% appearing a single time and about 2.6% taken by the ten largest. Per germline, CDR1 MDHEN and CDR2 SYDVKM. V was pared by 3 bases and J by 2 bases, with 7 bases of the junction left unmatched. This CDR3 comprises 15 residues. This clonotype occurred many times.

Specimen: PBMCs from the stem cell graft donor, collected from the stem cell graft. This receptor was obtained from a human donor who donated a stem cell graft to a child with acute lymphoblastic leukemia. The chain is built from TRBV28 and TRBJ2-7, with 7 bases matching TRBD1. The CDR3 DNA sequence: TGTGCCAGCAGTTTCCCCCGGGACAGAGCCTACGAGCAGTACTTC. Translated: CASSFPRDRAYEQYF.